The 23 T cell receptor beta chains reported below all come from one sample, sequenced in a study of Tregs in tolerant kidney transplant recipients. These receptors have no identified antigens. The method was immunoSEQ multiplex PCR; TCRdb's version includes in-frame clones alone and lacks a portion of them. The data hold fewer than 3,500 clones, with 40% to 50% observed a single time. The sequenced sample was Tregs from blood grown in culture. The receptor source for this set is a human donor in good health.

This chain uses TRBV5-1 with TRBJ1-1; 11 bases line up with TRBD1. The germline V gene encodes CDR1 SGHRS and CDR2 YFSETQ. The CDR3 runs 15 residues. V lost 3 bases to trimming and J lost 7 bases; unmatched junction nucleotides: 8. CDR3 loop: CASSYNYGTGGEAFF. The CDR3 nucleotides are TGCGCCAGCAGCTACAATTACGGGACAGGGGGTGAAGCTTTCTTT.

This CDR3 reads CASNNDWREVPPRNYEQYF. CDR3 bases: TGTGCCAGTAACAACGACTGGCGGGAGGTTCCCCCCAGGAACTACGAGCAGTACTTC. The V call is TRBV19, the J call TRBJ2-7, with 8 bases lining up with TRBD2. V shed 7 bases and J 3 bases; nucleotides not matched to a gene: 23. Germline CDR1 reads LNHDA; CDR2 reads SQIVND (reference sequence). The CDR3 covers 19 residues.

This clone qualifies as medium-sized. This chain uses TRBV19 with TRBJ1-2, with 8 nucleotides matching TRBD1. Trimming cost V 10 bases and J 8 bases; bases outside gene matches: 21. CDR1 and CDR2 from the germline V gene are LNHDA and SQIVND (reference sequence). The CDR3 is 16 amino acids. CDR3 nucleotide sequence: TGTGCCACTTCCGCCAGACAGGGGCCCCTGGGGAGGGGCTACACCTTC. Translating it yields CATSARQGPLGRGYTF. The variable domain in full, completed from reference TRBV19 and TRBJ1-2, reads DGGITQSPKYLFRKEGQNVTLSCEQNLNHDAMYWYRQDPGQGLRLIYYSQIVNDFQKGDIAEGYSVSREKKESFPLTVTSAQKNPTAFYLCATSARQGPLGRGYTFGSGTRLTVV.

The chain employs TRBV2 and TRBJ2-5, with D possibly matching TRBD1 (6 bases). CDR3 length equals 12 residues. V was clipped by 7 bases and J by 3 bases, with 9 bases between them. The germline CDR1 and CDR2 sequences are SNHLY and FYNNEI. CDR3 coding DNA: TGTGCCAGCACAAAGGGGGAAGAGACCCAGTACTTC. Translating it yields CASTKGEETQYF.

This sequence joins TRBV6-6 and TRBJ1-2, with 9 bases matching TRBD1. With V trimmed by 6 bases and J by 4 bases, 0 bases remained unmatched. There are 12 residues in the CDR3. In germline, CDR1 is MNHNY, CDR2 SVGAGI (reference sequence). For the CDR3, the DNA is TGTGCCAGCAGGACAGGGGGCTATGGCTACACCTTC. It codes for CASRTGGYGYTF.

The rearrangement links TRBV2 to TRBJ1-1; D unresolved. The V gene lost 6 bases and the J gene lost 3 bases, with 11 bases spanning the gap. Germline loops: CDR1 SNHLY, CDR2 FYNNEI. The CDR3 has 13 amino acids. As DNA, the CDR3 is TGTGCCAGCAGGAACGAAGGGCACACTGAAGCTTTCTTT. This gives the protein CASRNEGHTEAFF.

By share, this clone ranks as large (0.1 to 1%). The V gene is TRBV5-1, the J gene TRBJ2-2, with 7 bases aligning to TRBD1. Germline V gene data show CDR1 as SGHRS and CDR2 as YFSETQ. The CDR3 has 15 amino acids. J gave up 2 bases and V 4 bases, and 5 bases lay outside the gene matches. CDR3 sequence: CASSRGQTNTGELFF. In nucleotides, the CDR3 is TGCGCCAGCAGCCGGGGACAGACCAACACCGGGGAGCTGTTTTTT.

The V call is TRBV28, the J call TRBJ2-1; 7 positions match TRBD2. V lost 2 bases, J lost 2 bases, and 3 bases stayed unmatched. The CDR3 is 15 residues long. Germline CDR1 reads MDHEN; CDR2 reads SYDVKM. CDR3 in amino acids: CASSLGGGTYNEQFF. The CDR3 DNA sequence: TGTGCCAGCAGTTTAGGCGGGGGAACCTACAATGAGCAGTTCTTC.

The CDR3 region is CASSLFGLGREKLFF. CDR3 DNA: TGCGCCAGCAGCTTGTTTGGCCTAGGAAGGGAAAAACTGTTTTTT. The rearrangement links TRBV5-1 to TRBJ1-4; D uncertain. With 1 base removed from V and 8 bases from J, the gap between germline ends came to 15 bases. The CDR3 is 15 amino acids. Germline-derived CDR1 and CDR2 are SGHRS and YFSETQ.

By share of the sample, this clone is large. This sequence joins TRBV5-1 and TRBJ1-2, with D unclear. V was trimmed by 0 bases and J by 3 bases, leaving 6 bases between them. The CDR3 is made up of 13 amino acids. CDR1 and CDR2 (germline): SGHRS, YFSETQ. CDR3 amino acids: CASSLGVYYGYTF. The CDR3 DNA reads as TGCGCCAGCAGCTTGGGGGTGTACTATGGCTACACCTTC.

This clone was detected a few times. The V gene is TRBV2, the J gene TRBJ1-5; D is unclear. Germline assignment: CDR1 SNHLY and CDR2 FYNNEI. V was shortened by 8 bases and J by 0 bases, with 11 bases between the two germline ends. This CDR3 is built from 14 residues. The DNA for the CDR3 is TGTGCCAGCGGGAGACACCTTAGCAATCAGCCCCAGCATTTT. Translated, it gives CASGRHLSNQPQHF.

This clone is termed medium-sized (0.01 to 0.1%). V is TRBV5-1 and J is TRBJ1-2; a weak D match, TRBD1 (6 bases). CDR1 is SGHRS, CDR2 YFSETQ, per germline. The CDR3 is 14 amino acids. Trimming cost V 5 bases and J 5 bases, with 16 bases left between them. CDR3 residues: CASRPAGGAYGYTF. CDR3 bases: TGCGCCAGCAGGCCCGCTGGGGGCGCTTATGGCTACACCTTC.

The chain carries TRBV11-2 and TRBJ2-1; 8 bases map to TRBD2. CDR1 is SGHAT and CDR2 is FQNNGV in the germline V gene. The CDR3 is 18 amino acids. V shed 3 bases and J 3 bases; nucleotides not matched to a gene: 13. The CDR3 protein is CASSFLLTREVFYNEQFF. The CDR3 DNA reads as TGTGCCAGCAGCTTTCTTCTAACGCGGGAGGTTTTCTACAATGAGCAGTTCTTC.

This clone has just one count. The chain couples TRBV2 to TRBJ2-1, with D maybe TRBD2 (6 bases). Trimming took 8 bases from V and 1 from J, leaving 15 bases between them. The CDR3 runs to 15 residues. Germline V lookup: CDR1 SNHLY, CDR2 FYNNEI. CDR3 nucleotides: TGTGCCAGCGGCGAGCGGGTGGGGTCCTACAATGAGCAGTTCTTC. Its translation: CASGERVGSYNEQFF.

The J gene is TRBJ2-4, the V gene TRBV7-8; D unresolved. V dropped 1 base and J dropped 6 bases, with 7 bases sitting between them. The germline gives CDR1 SGHVS, CDR2 FQNEAQ. CDR3 size: 13 residues. CDR3 loop: CASSLVGRNIQYF. The CDR3 region has the DNA TGTGCCAGCAGCTTAGTTGGCAGAAACATTCAGTACTTC. The full variable domain, completed using reference TRBV7-8 and TRBJ2-4, is GAGVSQSPRYKVAKRGQDVALRCDPISGHVSLFWYQQALGQGPEFLTYFQNEAQLDKSGLPSDRFFAERPEGSVSTLKIQRTQQEDSAVYLCASSLVGRNIQYFGAGTRLSVL.

CDR3 DNA sequence: TGTGCCAGCAGTCCCCGGGGATCTGGAAACACCATATATTTT. This codes for CASSPRGSGNTIYF. V gene TRBV27 combines with J gene TRBJ1-3; D not certain. This CDR3 is 14 amino acids long. Trimming removed 5 bases from V and 1 base from J, with 9 bases in between. Germline V gene data show CDR1 as MNHEY and CDR2 as SMNVEV (reference sequence).

V gene TRBV7-9 combines with J gene TRBJ2-3, with TRBD1 identical over 7 bases. The CDR3 extends over 15 amino acids. In germline, CDR1 is SEHNR, CDR2 FQNEAQ (reference sequence). With V trimmed by 1 base and J by 3 bases, 4 bases remained unmatched. CDR3 DNA sequence: TGTGCCAGCAGCTTAGGACAGGGAGTTACAGATACGCAGTATTTT. Translating it yields CASSLGQGVTDTQYF.

This clone has just a few counts. The rearrangement links TRBV7-9 to TRBJ2-4; D uncertain. The V end was cut by 3 bases, the J end by 8 bases, with 14 bases between. The CDR3 is made up of 14 amino acids. The germline V gene has CDR1 SEHNR and CDR2 FQNEAQ (reference sequence). CDR3 in DNA: TGTGCCAGCAGCTTTGAGAGGCCTTGGGACATTCAGTACTTC. Translation gives CASSFERPWDIQYF.

In this sample, this clone is medium-sized. The rearrangement links TRBV6-1 to TRBJ2-1; 8 bases line up with TRBD2. CDR3 length: 14 amino acids. Germline CDR1 is MNHNS and CDR2 is SASEGT. The junction had 10 bases not matched to a gene; V was cut back by 10 bases and J by 5 bases. The chain's CDR3 is CATTGTRGHNEQFF. The CDR3, as DNA: TGTGCCACCACGGGGACTAGGGGCCACAATGAGCAGTTCTTC.

CDR3 DNA: TGTGCCAGTAGTATAGACAGAAACTCCTACAATGAGCAGTTCTTC. Translation gives CASSIDRNSYNEQFF. The chain is built from TRBV19 and TRBJ2-1, with D hard to call. Trimming stripped 0 bases from V and 0 bases from J, with 6 bases between. From germline, CDR1 is LNHDA and CDR2 SQIVND (reference sequence). The CDR3 is 15 residues long.

This clone appeared a few times. J is TRBJ2-3 and V is TRBV2, with 7 nucleotides matching TRBD2. The CDR3 extends over 13 amino acids. The junction had 3 bases not matched to a gene; V was cut back by 0 bases and J by 9 bases. The germline V gene encodes CDR1 SNHLY and CDR2 FYNNEI. CDR3 sequence: CASSEAMRGTQYF. In DNA form, the CDR3 reads TGTGCCAGCAGTGAAGCGATGCGGGGGACGCAGTATTTT.

This clone qualifies as medium-sized. The rearrangement uses TRBV7-2 and TRBJ1-5, with TRBD1 identical over 10 bases. CDR1 is SGHTA and CDR2 is FQGNSA in the germline V gene. V lost 5 bases to trimming and J lost 4 bases; unmatched junction nucleotides: 11. This CDR3 comprises 17 residues. CDR3 loop: CASSRFGQGVWNQPQHF. In DNA form, the CDR3 reads TGTGCCAGCAGCCGATTCGGACAGGGGGTTTGGAATCAGCCCCAGCATTTT.

The J gene is TRBJ1-1, the V gene TRBV7-9, with D uncertain. Germline CDR1 SEHNR, CDR2 FQNEAQ (reference sequence). Trimming left V 0 bases short and J 1 base short, with 3 bases between. This CDR3 has 13 residues. CDR3 sequence: CASSLATNTEAFF. DNA for the CDR3: TGTGCCAGCAGCTTAGCGACGAACACTGAAGCTTTCTTT.